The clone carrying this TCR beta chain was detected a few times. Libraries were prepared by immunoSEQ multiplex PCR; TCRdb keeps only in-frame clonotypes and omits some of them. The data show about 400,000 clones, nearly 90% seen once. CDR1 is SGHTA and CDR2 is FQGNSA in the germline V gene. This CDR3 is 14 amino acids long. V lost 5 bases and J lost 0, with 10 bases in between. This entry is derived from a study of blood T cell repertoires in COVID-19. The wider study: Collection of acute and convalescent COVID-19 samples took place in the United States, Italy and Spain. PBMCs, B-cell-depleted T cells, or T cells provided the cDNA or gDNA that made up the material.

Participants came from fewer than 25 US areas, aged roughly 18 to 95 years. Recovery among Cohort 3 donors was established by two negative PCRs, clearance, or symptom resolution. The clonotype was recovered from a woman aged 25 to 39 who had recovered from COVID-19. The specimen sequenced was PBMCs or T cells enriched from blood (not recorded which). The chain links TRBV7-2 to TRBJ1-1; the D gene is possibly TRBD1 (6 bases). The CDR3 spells CASSRTELNTEAFF. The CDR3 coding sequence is TGTGCCAGCAGCAGGACAGAACTGAACACTGAAGCTTTCTTT.